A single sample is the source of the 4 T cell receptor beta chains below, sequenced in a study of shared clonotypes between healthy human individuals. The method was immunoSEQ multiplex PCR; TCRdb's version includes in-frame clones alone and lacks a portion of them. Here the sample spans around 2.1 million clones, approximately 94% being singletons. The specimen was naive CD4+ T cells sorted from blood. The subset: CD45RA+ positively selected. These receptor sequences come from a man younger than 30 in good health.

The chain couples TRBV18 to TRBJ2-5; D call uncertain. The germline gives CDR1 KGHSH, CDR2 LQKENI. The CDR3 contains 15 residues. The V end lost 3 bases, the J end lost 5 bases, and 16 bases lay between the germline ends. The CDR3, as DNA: TGTGCCAGCTCACCCTCCCATGGGGTAGTGGAGACCCAGTACTTC. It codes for CASSPSHGVVETQYF.

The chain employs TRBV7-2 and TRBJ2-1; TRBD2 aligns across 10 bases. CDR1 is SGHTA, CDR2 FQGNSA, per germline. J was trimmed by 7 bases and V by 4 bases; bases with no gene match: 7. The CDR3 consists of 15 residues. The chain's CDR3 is CASSSPPGLANEQFF. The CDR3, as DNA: TGTGCCAGCAGCTCACCACCGGGACTAGCGAATGAGCAGTTCTTC. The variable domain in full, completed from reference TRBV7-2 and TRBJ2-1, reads GAGVSQSPSNKVTEKGKDVELRCDPISGHTALYWYRQSLGQGLEFLIYFQGNSAPDKSGLPSDRFSAERTGGSVSTLTIQRTQQEDSAVYLCASSSPPGLANEQFFGPGTRLTVL.

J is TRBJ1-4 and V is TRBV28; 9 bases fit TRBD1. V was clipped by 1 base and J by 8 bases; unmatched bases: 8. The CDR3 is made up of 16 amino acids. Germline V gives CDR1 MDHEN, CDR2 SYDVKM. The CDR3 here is CASSLFLGTGREKLFF. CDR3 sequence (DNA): TGTGCCAGCAGTTTATTCCTCGGGACAGGGCGCGAAAAACTGTTTTTT.

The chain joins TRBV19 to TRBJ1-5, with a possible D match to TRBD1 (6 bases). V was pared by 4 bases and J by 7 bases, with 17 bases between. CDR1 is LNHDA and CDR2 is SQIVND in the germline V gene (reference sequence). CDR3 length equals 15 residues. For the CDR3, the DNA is TGTGCCAGTAGTACGCTACCCAGGGGTGTACAGCCCCAGCATTTT. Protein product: CASSTLPRGVQPQHF.